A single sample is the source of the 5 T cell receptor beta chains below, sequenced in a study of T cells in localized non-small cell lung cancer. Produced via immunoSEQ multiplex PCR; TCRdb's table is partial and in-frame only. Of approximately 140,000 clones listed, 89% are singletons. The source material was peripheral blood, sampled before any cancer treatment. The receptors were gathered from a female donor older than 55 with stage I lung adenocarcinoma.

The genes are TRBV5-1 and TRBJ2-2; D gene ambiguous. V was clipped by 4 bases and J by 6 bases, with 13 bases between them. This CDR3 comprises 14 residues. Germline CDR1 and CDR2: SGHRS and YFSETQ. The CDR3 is CASSEAQIPGELFF. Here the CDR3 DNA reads TGCGCCAGCAGCGAGGCACAGATCCCCGGGGAGCTGTTTTTT.

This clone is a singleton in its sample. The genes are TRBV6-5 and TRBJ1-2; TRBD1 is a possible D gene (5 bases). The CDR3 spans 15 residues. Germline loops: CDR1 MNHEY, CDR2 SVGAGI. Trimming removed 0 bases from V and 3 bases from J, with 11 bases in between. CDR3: CASSYSKGADYGYTF. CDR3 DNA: TGTGCCAGCAGTTACTCGAAAGGGGCGGACTATGGCTACACCTTC.

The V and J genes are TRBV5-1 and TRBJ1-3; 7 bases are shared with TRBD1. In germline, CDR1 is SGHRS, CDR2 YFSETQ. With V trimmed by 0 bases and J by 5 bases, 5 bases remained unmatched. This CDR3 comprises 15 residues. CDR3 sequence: CASSLDTGQRNTIYF. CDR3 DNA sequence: TGCGCCAGCAGCTTGGATACGGGACAGAGAAACACCATATATTTT.

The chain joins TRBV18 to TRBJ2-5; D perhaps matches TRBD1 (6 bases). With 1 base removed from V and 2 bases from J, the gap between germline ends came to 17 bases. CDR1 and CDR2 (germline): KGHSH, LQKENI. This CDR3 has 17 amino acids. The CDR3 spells CASSPLQGQGIQETQYF. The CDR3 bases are TGTGCCAGCTCACCACTCCAGGGGCAGGGGATACAAGAGACCCAGTACTTC.

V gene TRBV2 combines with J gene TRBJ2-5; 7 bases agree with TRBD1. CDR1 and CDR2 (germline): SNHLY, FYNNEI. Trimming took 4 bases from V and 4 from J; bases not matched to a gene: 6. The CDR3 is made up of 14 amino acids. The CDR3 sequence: CASSVQGWGETQYF. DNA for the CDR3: TGTGCCAGCAGTGTACAGGGGTGGGGAGAGACCCAGTACTTC.